These 26 T cell receptor beta chains were all obtained from the same sample, sequenced in a study of neurological immune-mediated disorders. Each CDR3 protein is one row after TCRdb ran MiXCR on the 5' RACE reads. This table holds some 60,000 distinct CDR3 sequences, about 2.5% found once. The sequencing input was PBMCs. These receptor sequences come from a man aged 50-59 years with multiple sclerosis.

Ten or more counts support this clonotype. This chain joins TRBV6-6 and TRBJ1-6; D gene uncertain. This CDR3 has 13 residues. Trimming removed 2 bases from V and 13 bases from J, with 12 bases in between. In germline, CDR1 is MNHNY, CDR2 SVGAGI (reference sequence). CDR3: CASSYQTGSPLHF. In DNA form, the CDR3 reads TGTGCCAGCAGTTACCAGACCGGGTCGCCCCTCCACTTT.

The chain employs TRBV19 and TRBJ1-6; tentative D call: TRBD1 (5 bases). In germline, CDR1 is LNHDA, CDR2 SQIVND (reference sequence). The germline V and J ends were trimmed by 6 bases and 4 bases, with 13 bases remaining between them. The CDR3 consists of 15 residues. CDR3 DNA sequence: TGTGCCAGTAGCGATCCGAGACAGTATAATTCACCCCTCCACTTT. Translating gives CASSDPRQYNSPLHF.

This clonotype was recorded at least ten times. The chain couples TRBV5-1 to TRBJ1-2; 11 bases align to TRBD1. Germline CDR1 is SGHRS and CDR2 is YFSETQ. There are 15 residues in the CDR3. The V and J ends lost 3 bases and 6 bases, in that order; junction bases with no gene match: 7. The CDR3, as DNA: TGCGCCAGCAGCTCCGGACAGGGGGCGCAGGATGGCTACACCTTC. Translated: CASSSGQGAQDGYTF.

In its sample, this clonotype was seen many times. The chain is built from TRBV27 and TRBJ2-5; 9 bases match TRBD1. Germline values: CDR1 MNHEY, CDR2 SMNVEV (reference sequence). The J segment lost 4 bases and the V segment lost 3 bases, leaving 6 bases of the junction unmatched. The CDR3 runs 15 residues. In DNA form, the CDR3 reads TGTGCCAGCAGTTTCCAAATGGGACAGGGAGAGACCCAGTACTTC. This codes for CASSFQMGQGETQYF.

This clonotype was recorded at least ten times. The chain couples TRBV29-1 to TRBJ2-1, with D uncertain. The CDR3 extends over 14 amino acids. The V end was cut by 1 base, the J end by 9 bases, with 16 bases between. Germline CDR1 is SQVTM and CDR2 is ANQGSEA. The CDR3 DNA reads TGCAGCGTTGAAGGTGGGGTCAGCCTTCTTGAGCAGTTCTTC. Its protein is CSVEGGVSLLEQFF.

This clonotype was seen repeatedly, ten times or more. The J gene is TRBJ1-1, the V gene TRBV20-1; D ambiguous. Per the germline V gene, CDR1 is DFQATT and CDR2 is SNEGSKA (reference sequence). The CDR3 runs to 14 residues. Trimming removed 1 base from V and 1 base from J, with 10 bases in between. CDR3 in DNA: TGCAGTGCTAGAGTTAATGGGCGGAACACTGAAGCTTTCTTT. Translated, it gives CSARVNGRNTEAFF.

This clonotype showed up many times. This rearrangement joins TRBV12-3 or TRBV12-4 to TRBJ2-2; possible D gene TRBD1, 5 bases. Deletions cut 5 bases from V and 2 bases from J, with 15 bases between. This CDR3 has 16 amino acids. The DNA for the CDR3 is TGTGCCAGCAGTAACGACAGTTACTCCAACACCGGGGAGCTGTTTTTT. Protein: CASSNDSYSNTGELFF.

A note on this clonotype: A read error may be the cause here, since a much bigger clone is one base away. Likely a read error: the CDR3 ends without its conserved phenylalanine or tryptophan. V and J are TRBV27 and TRBJ2-7; TRBD1 might be the D (6 bases). The CDR3 covers 13 residues. Per germline, CDR1 MNHEY and CDR2 SMNVEV (reference sequence). Between the trimmed V and J ends, which lost 6 bases and 3 bases, there was a span of 12 bases. DNA of the CDR3: TGTGCCAGCAGCCCACAGGGCATCTACGAGCAGTACATC. Translation gives CASSPQGIYEQYI.

This clonotype was observed at least ten times. This chain joins TRBV2 and TRBJ1-3, with D hard to call. This CDR3 comprises 14 residues. Trimming left V 3 bases short and J 0 bases short, with 6 bases between. Per germline, CDR1 SNHLY and CDR2 FYNNEI. CDR3 amino acids: CASSDRGSGNTIYF. The CDR3, as DNA: TGTGCCAGCAGTGATCGCGGCTCTGGAAACACCATATATTTT.

This clonotype was seen ten or more times. The J gene is TRBJ2-2, the V gene TRBV27, with TRBD1 matching 7 bases. CDR1 is MNHEY and CDR2 is SMNVEV in the germline V gene (reference sequence). The CDR3 sequence is 14 residues long. V dropped 7 bases and J dropped 5; count of bases not matched to a gene: 7. CDR3: CASIRTGVTGELFF. CDR3 nucleotide sequence: TGTGCCAGCATACGAACAGGGGTTACCGGGGAGCTGTTTTTT.

This clonotype was seen repeatedly, ten times or more. The CDR3 is CSARDPRGSNQPQHF. CDR3 coding DNA: TGCAGTGCTAGAGACCCCAGGGGTAGCAATCAGCCCCAGCATTTT. The gene calls are TRBV20-1 and TRBJ1-5; a weak D match, TRBD1 (6 bases). The V end lost 0 bases, the J end lost 0 bases, and 9 bases lay between the germline ends. Per germline, CDR1 DFQATT and CDR2 SNEGSKA (reference sequence). The CDR3 loop spans 15 amino acids.

This clonotype has at least ten counts. This chain connects TRBV7-2 to TRBJ1-1; no clear D. CDR1 is SGHTA, CDR2 FQGNSA, per germline. The CDR3 sequence is 14 residues long. V dropped 3 bases and J dropped 5 bases, with 13 bases sitting between them. Here the CDR3 DNA reads TGTGCCAGCAGCTTTAGGGATAGCCTGACTGAAGCTTTCTTT. It is translated as CASSFRDSLTEAFF.

This clonotype was observed at least ten times. The rearrangement uses TRBV12-3 or TRBV12-4 and TRBJ1-1; TRBD1 might be the D (5 bases). The V end was cut by 3 bases, the J end by 1 base, with 12 bases between. The length of the CDR3 is 15 residues. The CDR3 spells CASSFYGGRNTEAFF. The CDR3 nucleotides read TGTGCCAGCAGTTTTTACGGGGGGAGGAACACTGAAGCTTTCTTT.

At least ten counts were recorded for this clonotype. The chain links TRBV5-1 to TRBJ1-5; D is perhaps TRBD1 (5 bases). Trimming shortened V by 2 bases and J by 0 bases, and 6 bases separated the two germline ends. From germline, CDR1 is SGHRS and CDR2 YFSETQ. The CDR3 extends over 14 amino acids. CDR3 loop: CASSFGGSNQPQHF. CDR3 nucleotides: TGCGCCAGCAGCTTTGGGGGTAGCAATCAGCCCCAGCATTTT. The full variable domain, rest sourced from reference TRBV5-1 and TRBJ1-5, is KAGVTQTPRYLIKTRGQQVTLSCSPISGHRSVSWYQQTPGQGLQFLFEYFSETQRNKGNFPGRFSGRQFSNSRSEMNVSTLELGDSALYLCASSFGGSNQPQHFGDGTRLSIL.

This clonotype was counted a few times. The chain links TRBV7-2 to TRBJ2-5, with D possibly TRBD1 on 5 matching bases. V lost 3 bases, J lost 2 bases, and 13 bases lay in between. The CDR3 loop spans 15 amino acids. Germline V gene lookup returns CDR1 SGHTA and CDR2 FQGNSA. CDR3 region: CASSFQSGRQETQYF. The CDR3 coding sequence is TGTGCCAGCAGCTTCCAATCAGGGCGGCAAGAGACCCAGTACTTC.

This clonotype was detected ten times or more. The J gene is TRBJ2-3, the V gene TRBV11-2; perhaps TRBD2 as D (5 bases). V lost 2 bases and J 8 bases, leaving 8 bases between the germline ends. The germline gives CDR1 SGHAT, CDR2 FQNNGV. This CDR3 region has 12 residues. Here the CDR3 DNA reads TGTGCCAGCAGCTTAATTGAGGGTACGCAGTATTTT. Protein: CASSLIEGTQYF. Together with reference TRBV11-2 and TRBJ2-3, the CDR3 gives the full variable domain: EAGVAQSPRYKIIEKRQSVAFWCNPISGHATLYWYQQILGQGPKLLIQFQNNGVVDDSQLPKDRFSAERLKGVDSTLKIQPAKLEDSAVYLCASSLIEGTQYFGPGTRLTVL.

The table lists this clonotype with many counts. The chain recombines TRBV20-1 with TRBJ2-5, with 11 bases identical to TRBD2. Germline CDR1 and CDR2: DFQATT and SNEGSKA (reference sequence). V lost 5 bases to trimming and J lost 3 bases; unmatched junction nucleotides: 5. This CDR3 has 14 amino acids. The CDR3 spells CSAPATSGEETQYF. DNA of the CDR3: TGCAGTGCTCCGGCGACTAGCGGGGAAGAGACCCAGTACTTC.

In this sample, this clonotype turned up many times. V gene TRBV7-9 combines with J gene TRBJ2-7; D possibly matches TRBD1 or TRBD2 (6 bases each). The CDR3 runs 14 residues. Per germline, CDR1 SEHNR and CDR2 FQNEAQ (reference sequence). Trimming removed 8 bases at V and 5 bases at J, with 19 bases between. The CDR3 is CASATRAGAHEQYF. The DNA for the CDR3 is TGTGCCAGCGCGACTAGGGCAGGGGCACACGAGCAGTACTTC. The variable domain in full, with the rest retrieved from reference TRBV7-9 and TRBJ2-7, is DTGVSQNPRHKITKRGQNVTFRCDPISEHNRLYWYRQTLGQGPEFLTYFQNEAQLEKSRLLSDRFSAERPKGSFSTLEIQRTEQGDSAMYLCASATRAGAHEQYFGPGTRLTVT.

This clonotype was found many times. This sequence joins TRBV5-1 and TRBJ2-5; D uncertain. The CDR3 has 13 amino acids. Germline V gene data show CDR1 as SGHRS and CDR2 as YFSETQ. Trimming took off 4 bases at V and 3 bases at J, with 10 bases between the two ends. The CDR3 region is CASSTEPEETQYF. The CDR3, as DNA: TGCGCCAGCAGCACGGAGCCTGAAGAGACCCAGTACTTC.

This clonotype was recorded at least ten times. V gene TRBV11-2 combines with J gene TRBJ2-7; the match to TRBD1 covers 8 bases. Germline V gene sequence: CDR1 SGHAT, CDR2 FQNNGV. The CDR3 runs to 13 residues. V was clipped by 5 bases and J by 6 bases; unmatched bases: 6. The chain's CDR3 is CASSHDRGAEQYF. As DNA, the CDR3 is TGTGCCAGCAGCCACGACAGGGGAGCCGAGCAGTACTTC.

This clonotype was observed many times. J is TRBJ2-5 and V is TRBV20-1; 11 bases map to TRBD1. Trimming removed 1 base from V and 5 bases from J; junction bases left unmatched: 9. Germline assignment: CDR1 DFQATT and CDR2 SNEGSKA (reference sequence). The CDR3 contains 16 residues. The CDR3 DNA reads as TGCAGTGCTAGAGGCTCCGGGACAGGGGGTCGGGAGACCCAGTACTTC. Amino acids: CSARGSGTGGRETQYF.

Many counts were recorded for this clonotype. The rearrangement uses TRBV30 and TRBJ1-2, with D hard to call. CDR3 length: 13 residues. Trimming removed 2 bases at V and 4 bases at J, with 11 bases between. Germline values: CDR1 GTSNPN, CDR2 SVGIG (reference sequence). CDR3: CAWSSERGYGYTF. DNA of the CDR3: TGTGCCTGGAGTTCGGAACGGGGCTATGGCTACACCTTC.

This clonotype was found many times. This chain connects TRBV7-2 to TRBJ2-5; 9 nucleotides align to TRBD2. Germline loops: CDR1 SGHTA, CDR2 FQGNSA. CDR3 length: 16 amino acids. J lost 5 bases, V lost 4 bases, and 11 bases had no gene match. DNA of the CDR3: TGTGCCAGCAGCTCCGAAGGCGGGGGGGCCGTGGAGACCCAGTACTTC. Residues: CASSSEGGGAVETQYF. Full variable domain (rest looked up from reference TRBV7-2 and TRBJ2-5): GAGVSQSPSNKVTEKGKDVELRCDPISGHTALYWYRQSLGQGLEFLIYFQGNSAPDKSGLPSDRFSAERTGGSVSTLTIQRTQQEDSAVYLCASSSEGGGAVETQYFGPGTRLLVL.

The table lists this clonotype with many counts. The chain employs TRBV7-2 and TRBJ2-2; no clear D. This CDR3 has 14 amino acids. Trimming removed 1 base from V and 2 bases from J, with 5 bases in between. Germline V lookup: CDR1 SGHTA, CDR2 FQGNSA. The CDR3 DNA reads TGTGCCAGCAGCTTAGTGGGTAACACCGGGGAGCTGTTTTTT. This codes for CASSLVGNTGELFF.

This clonotype appeared many times. The chain links TRBV9 to TRBJ2-3; D might be TRBD1 (6 bases). Germline assignment: CDR1 SGDLS and CDR2 YYNGEE. Trimming shortened V by 3 bases and J by 5 bases, and 22 bases separated the two germline ends. This CDR3 spans 17 amino acids. CDR3 coding DNA: TGTGCCAGCAGCGCCCCCACACAGGGTCGGGGCATAGATACGCAGTATTTT. This encodes CASSAPTQGRGIDTQYF.

This clonotype was recorded at least ten times. The chain carries TRBV21-1 and TRBJ2-7; the table assigns TRBD1, which was not confirmed against the DNA. TRBV21-1 is annotated as a pseudogene. This CDR3 is 15 amino acids long. CDR3 amino acids: CASSPRQGSSYEQYF. In DNA, the CDR3 is TGTGCCAGCAGCCCCAGACAGGGGTCCTCCTACGAGCAGTACTTC.